The 15 T cell receptor beta chains presented below share a single source sample, sequenced in a study of vaccination effects on CD4 cells after COVID-19. Within the ViraFEST assay, antigen-specific CD4+ T cells underwent expansion with viral peptide pools prior to sequencing. Researchers isolated CD4+ T cells once approximately 10 days of culture had elapsed. The vaccine given was either BNT162b2 or mRNA-1273, in two doses. Using immunoSEQ multiplex PCR, the repertoire was profiled, and TCRdb retains in-frame clones only, with some absent. The table lists roughly 24,000 clones, 75% to 80% of them singletons. These receptors are not linked to any known antigen. This specimen was CD4+ T cells from PBMCs cultured with SARS-CoV-2 spike peptides, taken after COVID-19 vaccination. The receptor set was obtained from a human donor who received a COVID-19 vaccine. Some clones in this sample may be carry-over from other donors' samples.

A few counts support this clone. The genes are TRBV3-1 (or the pseudogene TRBV3-2) and TRBJ1-6; possible D gene TRBD1, 5 bases. Deletions cut 3 bases from V and 5 bases from J, with 14 bases between. CDR3 size: 16 residues. Germline-derived CDR1 and CDR2 are LGHDT and YNNKEL (reference sequence). The DNA for the CDR3 is TGTGCCAGCAGCCAGACGCCGGGACCGAATAATTCACCCCTCCACTTT. Protein product: CASSQTPGPNNSPLHF.

V usage is TRBV7-9 and J usage is TRBJ2-5; 9 bases align to TRBD1. CDR3 size: 13 residues. Trimming cost V 7 bases and J 4 bases; bases outside gene matches: 4. Germline loops: CDR1 SEHNR, CDR2 FQNEAQ (reference sequence). The CDR3 coding sequence is TGTGCCAGCACCCTGGACAGGGGAGAGACCCAGTACTTC. It codes for CASTLDRGETQYF. Looking up the rest from reference TRBV7-9 and TRBJ2-5 gives the full variable domain: DTGVSQNPRHKITKRGQNVTFRCDPISEHNRLYWYRQTLGQGPEFLTYFQNEAQLEKSRLLSDRFSAERPKGSFSTLEIQRTEQGDSAMYLCASTLDRGETQYFGPGTRLLVL.

This clone was recorded once. The V call is TRBV6-5, the J call TRBJ2-7, with 9 nucleotides matching TRBD1. Germline-derived CDR1 and CDR2 are MNHEY and SVGAGI. Unmatched junction bases numbered 6, after V lost 5 bases and J lost 4 bases. The CDR3 loop spans 14 amino acids. The CDR3 spells CASSSDRGNYEQYV. CDR3 coding DNA: TGTGCCAGCAGTAGCGACAGGGGGAATTACGAGCAGTACGTC.

This chain links TRBV6-6 with TRBJ1-6; 10 bases line up with TRBD1. The V segment lost 0 bases and the J segment 9 bases; nucleotides outside the gene matches: 5. Germline loops: CDR1 MNHNY, CDR2 SVGAGI (reference sequence). The CDR3 spans 16 residues. CDR3 DNA: TGTGCCAGCAGTTACTCGGACAGGGGGGGGAGTTCACCCCTCCACTTT. It translates to CASSYSDRGGSSPLHF.

The chain couples TRBV19 to TRBJ2-4, with D tentatively TRBD2 (5 bases). V lost 6 bases and J lost 0, with 12 bases in between. The CDR3 runs 15 residues. Germline V gene lookup returns CDR1 LNHDA and CDR2 SQIVND (reference sequence). The CDR3 nucleotides read TGTGCCAGTAGGCCGGAGGCACTAGCCAAAAACATTCAGTACTTC. It codes for CASRPEALAKNIQYF.

This chain links TRBV4-1 with TRBJ2-7; D not certain. The V end lost 3 bases, the J end lost 4 bases, and 1 base lay between the germline ends. The CDR3 has 10 amino acids. Germline assignment: CDR1 MGHRA and CDR2 YSYEKL. CDR3 nucleotide sequence: TGCGCCAGCAGCCAGTACGAGCAGTACGTC. This codes for CASSQYEQYV.

This rearrangement joins TRBV19 to TRBJ2-5; TRBD2 matches at 11 bases. After removal of 5 bases from V and 3 bases from J, the junction contained 5 bases not matched to a gene. CDR1 is LNHDA, CDR2 SQIVND, per germline (reference sequence). This CDR3 spans 15 amino acids. Written as DNA, the CDR3 is TGTGCCAGTAGTTCCGCTAGCGGGGGGAAAGAGACCCAGTACTTC. Protein sequence: CASSSASGGKETQYF.

This chain joins TRBV5-1 and TRBJ2-3; D not resolved. V was trimmed by 4 bases and J by 9 bases, leaving 12 bases between them. CDR1 and CDR2 (germline): SGHRS, YFSETQ. This CDR3 region has 12 residues. The chain's CDR3 is CASSQNSETQYF. CDR3 in DNA: TGCGCCAGCAGCCAGAACAGTGAGACGCAGTATTTT.

The rearrangement links TRBV30 to TRBJ1-5; D ambiguous. This CDR3 has 12 residues. V shed 2 bases and J shed 5 bases, with 7 bases lying between them. Per germline, CDR1 GTSNPN and CDR2 SVGIG (reference sequence). The CDR3 DNA is TGTGCCTGGAGTTCATCCTATCAGCCCCAGCATTTT. This gives the protein CAWSSSYQPQHF.

The rearrangement uses TRBV5-1 and TRBJ1-4, with a possible D match to TRBD1 (5 bases). Germline CDR1 is SGHRS and CDR2 is YFSETQ. Trimming pared 0 bases from V and 8 bases from J, leaving 20 bases between. This CDR3 has 17 amino acids. CDR3 loop: CASSLDVAWGLGEKLFF. CDR3 bases: TGCGCCAGCAGCTTGGATGTTGCTTGGGGCCTGGGGGAAAAACTGTTTTTT.

Relative to its sample, this clone is medium-sized (0.01 to 0.1%). The chain links TRBV6-5 to TRBJ2-1; 13 bases fit TRBD2. Looked up from germline, CDR1 is MNHEY and CDR2 is SVGAGI. The V segment lost 11 bases and the J segment 7 bases; nucleotides outside the gene matches: 8. CDR3 length: 14 amino acids. The CDR3 loop reads CAVETSGGANEQFF. The CDR3 DNA is TGTGCCGTTGAAACTAGCGGGGGGGCAAATGAGCAGTTCTTC.

J is TRBJ2-2 and V is TRBV12-5; tentatively, D is TRBD1 (5 bases). The CDR3 sequence is 17 residues long. The germline CDR1 and CDR2 sequences are LGHNT and FRNRAP. V was shortened by 3 bases and J by 5 bases, with 19 bases between the two germline ends. For the CDR3, the DNA is TGTGCTAGTGGTTTAATAACGCAGGGCGATTGGACCGGGGAGCTGTTTTTT. Amino acids: CASGLITQGDWTGELFF.

The V and J genes are TRBV7-2 and TRBJ2-3; D is unclear. The V gene's germline CDR1 is SGHTA and CDR2 FQGNSA. V was clipped by 2 bases and J by 1 base, with 7 bases between them. There are 14 residues in the CDR3. Here the CDR3 reads CASSLSRGTDTQYF. CDR3 sequence (DNA): TGTGCCAGCAGCTTATCCCGGGGCACAGATACGCAGTATTTT.

The V call is TRBV7-2, the J call TRBJ2-2; a possible D gene is TRBD2 (5 bases). Between the trimmed V and J ends, which lost 3 bases and 3 bases, there was a span of 11 bases. Germline V lookup: CDR1 SGHTA, CDR2 FQGNSA. The CDR3 sequence is 15 residues long. The CDR3 bases are TGTGCCAGCAGCTTCTCGAGCGGTTACACCGGGGAGCTGTTTTTT. This translates into CASSFSSGYTGELFF. Full variable domain (rest looked up from reference TRBV7-2 and TRBJ2-2): GAGVSQSPSNKVTEKGKDVELRCDPISGHTALYWYRQSLGQGLEFLIYFQGNSAPDKSGLPSDRFSAERTGGSVSTLTIQRTQQEDSAVYLCASSFSSGYTGELFFGEGSRLTVL.

The V and J genes are TRBV7-2 and TRBJ1-2; no clear D. Germline V gene sequence: CDR1 SGHTA, CDR2 FQGNSA. CDR3 length: 12 amino acids. V lost 6 bases to trimming and J lost 3 bases, with 8 bases between them. For the CDR3, the DNA is TGTGCCAGCAGTTGGACGGACTATGGCTACACCTTC. Its protein is CASSWTDYGYTF.